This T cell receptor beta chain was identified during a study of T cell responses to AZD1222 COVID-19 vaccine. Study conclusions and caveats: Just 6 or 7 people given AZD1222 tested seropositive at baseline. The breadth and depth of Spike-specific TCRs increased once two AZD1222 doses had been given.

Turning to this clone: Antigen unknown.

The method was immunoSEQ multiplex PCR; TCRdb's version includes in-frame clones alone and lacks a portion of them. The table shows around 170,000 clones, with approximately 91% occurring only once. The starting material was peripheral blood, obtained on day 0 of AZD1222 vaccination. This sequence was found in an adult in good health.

The DNA of the CDR3 is TGTGCCAGCAGCTTGGATGGGGGCACAGATACGCAGTATTTT. This encodes CASSLDGGTDTQYF. The V call is TRBV5-6, the J call TRBJ2-3, with D hard to call. Trimming removed 0 bases from V and 1 base from J, with 6 bases in between. From germline, CDR1 is SGHDT and CDR2 YYEEEE. The length of the CDR3 is 14 residues.